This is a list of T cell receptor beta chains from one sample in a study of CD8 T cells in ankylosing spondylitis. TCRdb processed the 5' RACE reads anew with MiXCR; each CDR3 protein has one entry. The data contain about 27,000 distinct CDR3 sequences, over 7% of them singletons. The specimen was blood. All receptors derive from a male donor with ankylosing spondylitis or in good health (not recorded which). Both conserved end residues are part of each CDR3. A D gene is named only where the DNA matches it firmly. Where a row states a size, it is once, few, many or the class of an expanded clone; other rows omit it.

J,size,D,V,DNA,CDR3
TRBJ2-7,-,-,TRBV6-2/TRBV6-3,TGTGCCAGCAAGAGGCTTGGGCAAAGCTCTAGCTCCTACGAGCAGTACTTC,CASKRLGQSSSSYEQYF
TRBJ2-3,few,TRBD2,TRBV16,TGTGCCAGCGCTCCGGGACTAGGGAGCACAGATACGCAGTATTTT,CASAPGLGSTDTQYF
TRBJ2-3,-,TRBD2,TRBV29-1,TGCAGCGTTGATACTAGCGGGAGCCCGACAGATACGCAGTATTTT,CSVDTSGSPTDTQYF
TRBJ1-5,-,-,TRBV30,TGTGCCTGGAGTGGTGGCAATCAGCCCCAGCATTTT,CAWSGGNQPQHF
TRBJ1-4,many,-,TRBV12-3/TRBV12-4,TGTGCCAGCAGTCCCGGGCCTCAACGAGGGGAAAAACTGTTTTTT,CASSPGPQRGEKLFF
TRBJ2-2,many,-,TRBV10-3,TGTGCCACCAATCAAGACAGCACCGGGGAGCTGTTTTTT,CATNQDSTGELFF
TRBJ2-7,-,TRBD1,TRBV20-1,TGCAGTGCTAGGACCGGGACAGGGGTTTACGAGCAGTACTTC,CSARTGTGVYEQYF
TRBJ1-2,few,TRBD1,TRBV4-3,TGCGCCAGCAGCCCCGATCCGACAGGGGCAGGGTATGGCTACACCTTC,CASSPDPTGAGYGYTF
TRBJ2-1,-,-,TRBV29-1,TGCAGCGTTGAACCGGACTCCTACAATGAGCAGTTCTTC,CSVEPDSYNEQFF
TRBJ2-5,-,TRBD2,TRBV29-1,TGCAGCGTTGATAGCGGGGGGAAAGAGACCCAGTACTTC,CSVDSGGKETQYF
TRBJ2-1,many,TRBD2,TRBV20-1,TGCAGTGCTTTGCTAGCGGGGGAGTACAATGAGCAGTTCTTC,CSALLAGEYNEQFF
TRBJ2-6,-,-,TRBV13,TGTGCCAGCGCCATATCTGGGGCCAACGTCCTGACTTTC,CASAISGANVLTF
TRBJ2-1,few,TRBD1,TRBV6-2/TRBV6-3,TGTGCCAGCAGTTCCGGGGGGACAGGGGGCCATGAGCAGTTCTTC,CASSSGGTGGHEQFF
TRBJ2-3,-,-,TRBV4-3,TGCGCCAGCAGCCAAGAAAGGGGGACTGGTACGCAGTATTTT,CASSQERGTGTQYF
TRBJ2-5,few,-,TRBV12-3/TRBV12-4,TGTGCCAGCAGTATACAGGGACAGACCCAGTACTTC,CASSIQGQTQYF
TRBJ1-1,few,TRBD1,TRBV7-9,TGTGCCAGCAGGCCGGGACAGGGTGGAACTGAAGCTTTCTTT,CASRPGQGGTEAFF
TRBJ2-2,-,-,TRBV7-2,TGTGCCAGCAGCTTAGCCGGCGGGAAAGAGCTGTTTTTT,CASSLAGGKELFF
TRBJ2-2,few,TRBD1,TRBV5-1,TGCGCCACTACCTCAGGGGGCTCGAACACCGGGGAGCTGTTTTTT,CATTSGGSNTGELFF
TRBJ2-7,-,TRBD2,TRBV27,TGTGCCAGCGGAACTAGCGGTCCTACCTACGAGCAGTACTTC,CASGTSGPTYEQYF
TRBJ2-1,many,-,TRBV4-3,TGCGCCAGCAGCCAAGATACGGGTCTCCCTTACAATGAGCAGTTCTTC,CASSQDTGLPYNEQFF
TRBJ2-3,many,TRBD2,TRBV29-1,TGCAGCGTTGTACTAGCGGGACCAGATACGCAGTATTTT,CSVVLAGPDTQYF
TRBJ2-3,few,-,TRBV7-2,TGTGCCAGCAGCTTAGAAATCACAGATACGCAGTATTTT,CASSLEITDTQYF
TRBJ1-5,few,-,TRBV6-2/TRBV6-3,TGTGCCAGCAACGACAGGAGAGATCAGCCCCAGCATTTT,CASNDRRDQPQHF
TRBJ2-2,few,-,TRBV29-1,TGCAGCGTTGAAGATATGCAGGGGACCGGGGAGCTGTTTTTT,CSVEDMQGTGELFF
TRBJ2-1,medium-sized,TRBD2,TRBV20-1,TGCAGTGCTAGGGGGACTAGCGGTATCAATGAGCAGTTCTTC,CSARGTSGINEQFF
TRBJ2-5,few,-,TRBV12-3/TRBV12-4,TGTGCCAGCAGTATCACCGGAGAGACCCAGTACTTC,CASSITGETQYF